A single sample gave rise to the 6 T cell receptor beta chains below, sequenced in a study of cytomegalovirus exposure and HLA in healthy donors. PCR employed 60 Vbeta and 13 Jbeta primers. The protocol was immunoSEQ multiplex PCR, while the TCRdb copy is restricted to in-frame clones and leaves out a portion. With approximately 80,000 clones in the sample, the ten largest clones hold 3% to 4%. Sample: PBMCs. Every receptor here comes from a man younger than 35 in good health and CMV-seropositive.

V is TRBV13 and J is TRBJ1-4; D remains unclear. V shed 3 bases and J shed 0 bases, with 11 bases lying between them. The CDR3 runs 16 residues. Germline V CDR1 and CDR2: PRHDT, FYEKMQ (reference sequence). This chain's CDR3 is CASSFTSGTTNEKLFF. CDR3 sequence (DNA): TGTGCCAGCAGCTTCACGTCCGGGACAACTAATGAAAAACTGTTTTTT. The full variable domain, rest sourced from reference TRBV13 and TRBJ1-4, is AAGVIQSPRHLIKEKRETATLKCYPIPRHDTVYWYQQGPGQDPQFLISFYEKMQSDKGSIPDRFSAQQFSDYHSELNMSSLELGDSALYFCASSFTSGTTNEKLFFGSGTQLSVL.

The chain combines TRBV5-1 with TRBJ2-1, with D possibly being TRBD1 (5 bases). The V gene lost 0 bases and the J gene lost 4 bases, with 11 bases spanning the gap. The CDR3 extends over 15 amino acids. CDR1 is SGHRS and CDR2 is YFSETQ in the germline V gene. The CDR3 nucleotides read TGCGCCAGCAGCTTGGCCAGGGTCCAATACAATGAGCAGTTCTTC. Translated: CASSLARVQYNEQFF.

This chain joins TRBV2 and TRBJ1-5, with TRBD1 as a possible D gene (5 bases). The CDR3 consists of 15 residues. V gave up 4 bases and J gave up 2 bases, with 12 bases separating them. Germline CDR1 SNHLY, CDR2 FYNNEI. Here the CDR3 DNA reads TGTGCCAGCAGTGCGGGCAGGGCAGGCAATCAGCCCCAGCATTTT. The encoded protein is CASSAGRAGNQPQHF.

V gene TRBV7-6 combines with J gene TRBJ2-7; D is possibly TRBD2 (6 bases). The CDR3 totals 14 residues. The germline gives CDR1 SGHVS, CDR2 FNYEAQ. The germline V and J ends were trimmed by 5 bases and 1 base, with 12 bases remaining between them. Written as DNA, the CDR3 is TGTGCCAGCAGCCCGCTCGGGGGATCCTACGAGCAGTACTTC. Protein: CASSPLGGSYEQYF.

The J gene is TRBJ1-5, the V gene TRBV6-5; 7 bases agree with TRBD1. The CDR3 is made up of 12 amino acids. In germline, CDR1 is MNHEY, CDR2 SVGAGI. V trimming: 6 bases; J trimming: 5 bases; junction bases outside the gene matches: 1. CDR3 DNA sequence: TGTGCCAGCAGGCAGGGGGATCAGCCCCAGCATTTT. Residues: CASRQGDQPQHF.

The CDR3 protein is CASSQDGGTNYGYTF. The CDR3 DNA sequence: TGCGCCAGCAGCCAAGACGGGGGGACCAACTATGGCTACACCTTC. This chain joins TRBV4-1 and TRBJ1-2; weak D call: TRBD1 (5 bases). The germline V and J ends were trimmed by 0 bases and 2 bases, with 10 bases remaining between them. CDR3 length: 15 amino acids. Germline-derived CDR1 and CDR2 are MGHRA and YSYEKL.